This T cell receptor (beta chain) was observed in a study of shared clonotypes between healthy human individuals. About the research overall: Donors, aged 18 to 49, were a couple of women and three men.

About this clone: As yet, its antigen is unknown.

The repertoire was sequenced with immunoSEQ multiplex PCR; TCRdb's copy has only in-frame clones and lacks some. Altogether about 1.4 million clones are present, approximately 97% being singletons, with the ten largest covering approximately 1.1%. Study-wide results and limits: Rarefaction showed that sequencing of sorted subsets was incomplete (despite large depth). Clonotypes which were not shared had lower generation probabilities than clonotypes that all four donors shared. The naive CD4 repertoires of a few donors were compared, and roughly 5.1% of clonotypes were shared.

Material: naive CD4+ T cells sorted from blood. Subset reported: CD45RA+ positively selected. This receptor was obtained from a man younger than 40 in good health.

The CDR3 sequence is CASSSAGPHNEQFF. The CDR3 nucleotides read TGTGCCAGCAGCTCGGCAGGCCCGCACAATGAGCAGTTCTTC. The chain carries TRBV5-4 and TRBJ2-1, with unresolved D. In germline, CDR1 is SGHNT, CDR2 YYREEE (reference sequence). The CDR3 contains 14 residues. Between the trimmed V and J ends, which lost 3 bases and 5 bases, there was a span of 12 bases.